This TCR beta chain was identified in a study of patients and donors after allogeneic stem cell transplantation. Germline assignment: CDR1 SGHRS and CDR2 YFSETQ. Trimming took off 8 bases at V and 2 bases at J, with 11 bases between the two ends. The CDR3 extends over 13 amino acids. This clonotype occurred many times. TCRdb ran MiXCR on the RT-PCR reads and lists one entry per CDR3 protein. The sample has about 410,000 distinct CDR3 sequences, 16% seen once. Sample: blood, either unsorted or a sorted T cell fraction (not recorded which). The TCR sequence derives from a human donor who was either an allogeneic HSCT recipient or a stem cell or donor lymphocyte infusion donor (not recorded which). It is not recorded whose cells these are; they may come from a transplant donor. This rearrangement joins TRBV5-1 to TRBJ2-1; D is possibly TRBD1 or TRBD2 (5 bases each). CDR3 coding DNA: TGCGCCAGTACGGGACCAACCTACAATGAGCAGTTCTTC. Amino acids: CASTGPTYNEQFF.